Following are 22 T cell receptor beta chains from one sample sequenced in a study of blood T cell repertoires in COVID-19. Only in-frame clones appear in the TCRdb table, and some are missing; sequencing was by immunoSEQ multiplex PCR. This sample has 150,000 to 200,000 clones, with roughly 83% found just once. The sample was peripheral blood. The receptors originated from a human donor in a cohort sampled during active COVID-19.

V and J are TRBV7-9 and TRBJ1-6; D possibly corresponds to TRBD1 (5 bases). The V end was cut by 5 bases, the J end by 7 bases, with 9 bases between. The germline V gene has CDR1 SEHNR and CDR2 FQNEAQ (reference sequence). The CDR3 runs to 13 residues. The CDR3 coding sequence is TGTGCCAGCAGCACCCCAGGGAATTCACCCCTCCACTTT. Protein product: CASSTPGNSPLHF. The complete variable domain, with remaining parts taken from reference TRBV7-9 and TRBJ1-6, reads DTGVSQNPRHKITKRGQNVTFRCDPISEHNRLYWYRQTLGQGPEFLTYFQNEAQLEKSRLLSDRFSAERPKGSFSTLEIQRTEQGDSAMYLCASSTPGNSPLHFGNGTRLTVT.

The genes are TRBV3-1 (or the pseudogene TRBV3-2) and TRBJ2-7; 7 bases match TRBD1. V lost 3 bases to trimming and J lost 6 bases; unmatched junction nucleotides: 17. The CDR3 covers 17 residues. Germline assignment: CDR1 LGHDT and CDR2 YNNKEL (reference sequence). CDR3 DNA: TGTGCCAGCAGCCATAACGACCTTCCGGGACAGAGAAGCGAGCAGTACTTC. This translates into CASSHNDLPGQRSEQYF.

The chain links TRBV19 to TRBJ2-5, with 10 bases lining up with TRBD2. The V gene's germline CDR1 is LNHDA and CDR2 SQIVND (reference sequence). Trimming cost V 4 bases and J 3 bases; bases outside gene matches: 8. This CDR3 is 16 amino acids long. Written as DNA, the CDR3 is TGTGCCAGTAGTACCAAAGCGGGAGGGTATAAAGAGACCCAGTACTTC. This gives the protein CASSTKAGGYKETQYF.

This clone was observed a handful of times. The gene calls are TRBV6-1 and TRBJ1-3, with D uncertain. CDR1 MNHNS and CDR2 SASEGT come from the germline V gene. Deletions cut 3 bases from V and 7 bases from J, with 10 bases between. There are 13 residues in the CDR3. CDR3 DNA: TGTGCCAGCAGTGATCGTACCCGGAACACCATATATTTT. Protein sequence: CASSDRTRNTIYF.

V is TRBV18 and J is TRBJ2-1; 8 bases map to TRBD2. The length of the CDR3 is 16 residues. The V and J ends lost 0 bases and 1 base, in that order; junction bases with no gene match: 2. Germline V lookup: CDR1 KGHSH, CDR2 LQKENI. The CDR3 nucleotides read TGTGCCAGCTCACCACCGGCGGGAGGATCCTACAATGAGCAGTTCTTC. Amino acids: CASSPPAGGSYNEQFF.

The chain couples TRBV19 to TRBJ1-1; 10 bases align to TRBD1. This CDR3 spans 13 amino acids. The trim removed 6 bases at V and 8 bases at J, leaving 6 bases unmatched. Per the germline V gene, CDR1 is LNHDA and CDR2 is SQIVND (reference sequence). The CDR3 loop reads CASRTGTGVEAFF. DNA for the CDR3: TGTGCCAGTAGAACCGGGACAGGGGTAGAAGCTTTCTTT.

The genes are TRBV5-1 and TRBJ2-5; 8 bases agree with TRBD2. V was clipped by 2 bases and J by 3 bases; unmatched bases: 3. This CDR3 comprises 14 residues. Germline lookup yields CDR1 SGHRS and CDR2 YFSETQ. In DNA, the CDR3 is TGCGCCAGCAGCTTCCCGGGGGGGGAAGAGACCCAGTACTTC. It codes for CASSFPGGEETQYF.

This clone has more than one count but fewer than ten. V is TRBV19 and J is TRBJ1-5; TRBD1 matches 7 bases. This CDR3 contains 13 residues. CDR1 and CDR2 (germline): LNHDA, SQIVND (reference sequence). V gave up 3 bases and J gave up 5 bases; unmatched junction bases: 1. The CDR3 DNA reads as TGTGCCAGTAGTATTCAGGGGGATCAGCCCCAGCATTTT. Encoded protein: CASSIQGDQPQHF.

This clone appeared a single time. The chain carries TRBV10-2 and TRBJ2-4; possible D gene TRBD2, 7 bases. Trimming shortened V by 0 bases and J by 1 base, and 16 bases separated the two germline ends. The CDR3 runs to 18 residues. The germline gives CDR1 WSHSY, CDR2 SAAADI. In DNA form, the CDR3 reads TGCGCCAGCAGTGAGTCGGATTGGCCGGGGGGCGCCAAAAACATTCAGTACTTC. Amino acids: CASSESDWPGGAKNIQYF.

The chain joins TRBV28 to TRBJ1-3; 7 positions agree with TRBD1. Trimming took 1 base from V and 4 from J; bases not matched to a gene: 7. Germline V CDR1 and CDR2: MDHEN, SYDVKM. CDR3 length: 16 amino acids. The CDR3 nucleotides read TGTGCCAGCAGTTTATCGGACAGGAGAGGCGGAAACACCATATATTTT. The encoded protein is CASSLSDRRGGNTIYF.

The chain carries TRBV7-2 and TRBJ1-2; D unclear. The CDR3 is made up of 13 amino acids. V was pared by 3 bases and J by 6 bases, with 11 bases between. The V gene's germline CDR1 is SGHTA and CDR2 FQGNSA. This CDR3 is CASSFDNSNGYTF. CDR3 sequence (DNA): TGTGCCAGCAGCTTTGACAACTCGAATGGCTACACCTTC.

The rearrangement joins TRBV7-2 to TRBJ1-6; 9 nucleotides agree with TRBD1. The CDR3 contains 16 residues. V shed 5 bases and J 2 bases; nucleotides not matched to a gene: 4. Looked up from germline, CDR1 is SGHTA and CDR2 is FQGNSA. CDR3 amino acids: CASSRDRGAYNSPLHF. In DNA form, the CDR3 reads TGTGCCAGCAGCCGCGACAGGGGGGCCTATAATTCACCCCTCCACTTT.

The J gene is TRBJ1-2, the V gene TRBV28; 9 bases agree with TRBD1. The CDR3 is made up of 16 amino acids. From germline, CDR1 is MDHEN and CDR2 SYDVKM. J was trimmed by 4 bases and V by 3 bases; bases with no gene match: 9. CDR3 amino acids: CASSLGRTGAIYGYTF. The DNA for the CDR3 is TGTGCCAGCAGTTTGGGAAGGACAGGGGCGATCTATGGCTACACCTTC.

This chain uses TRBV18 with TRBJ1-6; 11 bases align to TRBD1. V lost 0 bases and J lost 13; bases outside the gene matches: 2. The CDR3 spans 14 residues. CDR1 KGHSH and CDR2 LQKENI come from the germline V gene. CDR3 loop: CASSPPDRGLPLHF. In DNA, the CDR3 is TGTGCCAGCTCACCACCGGACAGGGGGCTTCCCCTCCACTTT.

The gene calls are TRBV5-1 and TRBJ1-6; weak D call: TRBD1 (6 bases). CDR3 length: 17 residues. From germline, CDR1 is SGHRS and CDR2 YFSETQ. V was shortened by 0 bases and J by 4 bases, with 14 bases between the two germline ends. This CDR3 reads CASSLDRARAYNSPLHF. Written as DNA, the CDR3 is TGCGCCAGCAGCTTGGACAGGGCCAGGGCTTATAATTCACCCCTCCACTTT.

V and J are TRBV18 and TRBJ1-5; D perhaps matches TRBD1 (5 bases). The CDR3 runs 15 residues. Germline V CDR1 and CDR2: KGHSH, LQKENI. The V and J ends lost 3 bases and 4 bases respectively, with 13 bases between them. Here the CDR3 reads CASSPFPTENQPQHF. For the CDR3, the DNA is TGTGCCAGCTCACCGTTTCCGACAGAGAATCAGCCCCAGCATTTT.

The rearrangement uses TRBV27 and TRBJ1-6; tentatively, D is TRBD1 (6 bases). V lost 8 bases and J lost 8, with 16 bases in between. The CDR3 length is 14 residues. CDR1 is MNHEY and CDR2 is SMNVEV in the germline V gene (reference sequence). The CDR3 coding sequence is TGTGCCAGCCGACTACAGGGTGGGGATTCACCCCTCCACTTT. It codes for CASRLQGGDSPLHF.

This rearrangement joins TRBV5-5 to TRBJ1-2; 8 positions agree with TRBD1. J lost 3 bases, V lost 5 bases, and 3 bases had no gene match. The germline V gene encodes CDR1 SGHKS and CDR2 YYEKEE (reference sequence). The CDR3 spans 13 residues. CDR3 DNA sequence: TGTGCCAGCAGTCCACAGGGGGACTATGGCTACACCTTC. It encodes CASSPQGDYGYTF.

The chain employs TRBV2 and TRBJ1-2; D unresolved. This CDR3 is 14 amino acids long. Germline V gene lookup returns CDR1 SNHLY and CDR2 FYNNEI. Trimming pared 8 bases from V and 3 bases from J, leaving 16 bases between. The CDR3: CASSLDKGDYGYTF. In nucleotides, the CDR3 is TGTGCCAGCTCCCTGGATAAGGGAGACTATGGCTACACCTTC.

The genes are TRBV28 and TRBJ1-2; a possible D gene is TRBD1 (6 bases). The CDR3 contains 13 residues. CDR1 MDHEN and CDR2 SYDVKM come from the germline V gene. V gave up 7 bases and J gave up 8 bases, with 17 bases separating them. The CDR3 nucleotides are TGTGCCAGCATCGCCAGGGGTTTAGGGGGCTACACCTTC. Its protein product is CASIARGLGGYTF.

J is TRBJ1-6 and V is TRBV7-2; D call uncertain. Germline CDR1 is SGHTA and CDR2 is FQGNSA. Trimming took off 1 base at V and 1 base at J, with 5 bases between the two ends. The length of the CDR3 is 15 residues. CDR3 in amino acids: CASSLGRSYNSPLHF. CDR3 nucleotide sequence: TGTGCCAGCAGCTTAGGCAGATCCTATAATTCACCCCTCCACTTT.

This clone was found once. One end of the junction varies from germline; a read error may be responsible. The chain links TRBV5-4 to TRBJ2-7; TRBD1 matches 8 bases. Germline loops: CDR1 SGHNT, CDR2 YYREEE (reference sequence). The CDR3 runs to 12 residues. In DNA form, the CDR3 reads TGTGCCAGCAGCCCCGGACAGGGCTTCTTAGACTTC. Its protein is CASSPGQGFLDF. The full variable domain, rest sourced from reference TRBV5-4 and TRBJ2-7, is ETGVTQSPTHLIKTRGQQVTLRCSSQSGHNTVSWYQQALGQGPQFIFQYYREEENGRGNFPPRFSGLQFPNYSSELNVNALELDDSALYLCASSPGQGFLDFGPGTRLTVT.